The 6 T cell receptor beta chains below were found in one sample sequenced in a study of monozygotic twins with inflammatory bowel disease. TCRdb reprocessed the 5' RACE reads and keeps a single row for each CDR3 protein, giving no DNA. In all, the sample yields approximately 340,000 distinct CDR3 sequences. Sequences were obtained from blood. These receptors were obtained from a human donor with ulcerative colitis or Crohn's disease, or a healthy co-twin of an affected twin (not recorded which).

This chain's CDR3 is CASSPIPLYQPQHF. This chain links TRBV3-1 with TRBJ1-5; TCRdb lists TRBD1, though no DNA is available to test this call. The CDR3 has 14 residues. Germline V gives CDR1 LGHDT, CDR2 YNNKEL (reference sequence).

The chain uses TRBV11-2 and TRBJ1-5. Germline V gives CDR1 SGHAT, CDR2 FQNNGV. The CDR3 is 15 amino acids. This CDR3 reads CASSFLQGPNQPQHF.

The rearrangement uses TRBV3-1 and TRBJ2-5. Germline loops: CDR1 LGHDT, CDR2 YNNKEL (reference sequence). The CDR3 is 12 amino acids. The CDR3 loop reads CASSQVAETQYF.

The rearrangement joins TRBV20-1 to TRBJ2-5; the D call of TRBD2 rests on TCRdb alone, since no DNA is present to check it. This CDR3 has 17 amino acids. Germline CDR1 and CDR2: DFQATT and SNEGSKA (reference sequence). CDR3 region: CSARGIGLANLQETQYF.

The rearrangement links TRBV29-1 to TRBJ1-1. The CDR3 covers 12 residues. CDR1 is SQVTM and CDR2 is ANQGSEA in the germline V gene. The chain's CDR3 is CSAGTANTEAFF.

This chain uses TRBV5-4 with TRBJ2-5; the TCRdb call, TRBD2, lacks DNA for checking. This CDR3 region has 14 residues. Per the germline V gene, CDR1 is SGHNT and CDR2 is YYREEE (reference sequence). The CDR3 is CASSGQAGDETQYF.